This TCR beta chain was retrieved from a study of cytomegalovirus exposure and HLA in healthy donors. Points from the study as a whole: It was confirmed in vitro that a few of the CMV-associated chains were specific for CMV antigens. For most TCR beta V segments, an earlier analysis put the productive rate at about 87% or about 30% of the time. 87-base-pair reads could not separate some V segments, including TRBV6-2 and TRBV6-3. Later on, an analysis found that several of the most significant clusters appeared to be linked to common viral pathogens, which included parvovirus B19.

In the PCR, 60 Vbeta and 13 Jbeta primers were used. Assay used: immunoSEQ multiplex PCR; TCRdb lists only in-frame clones, some missing. The table has under 75,000 clones, 68% seen once; the top ten hold less than 20%. The CDR3 is made up of 14 amino acids. Germline values: CDR1 PRHDT, CDR2 FYEKMQ (reference sequence). V lost 1 base to trimming and J lost 1 base, with 7 bases between them. A word on this clone: Its antigen is not known.

This receptor was obtained from a middle-aged man in good health and CMV-seropositive. The sample consisted of PBMCs. The rearrangement joins TRBV13 to TRBJ2-5, with a possible D match to TRBD2 (5 bases). CDR3 nucleotides: TGTGCCAGCAGCTTAGAGAGGGTCCAAGAGACCCAGTACTTC. Protein: CASSLERVQETQYF. Full variable domain (rest looked up from reference TRBV13 and TRBJ2-5): AAGVIQSPRHLIKEKRETATLKCYPIPRHDTVYWYQQGPGQDPQFLISFYEKMQSDKGSIPDRFSAQQFSDYHSELNMSSLELGDSALYFCASSLERVQETQYFGPGTRLLVL.